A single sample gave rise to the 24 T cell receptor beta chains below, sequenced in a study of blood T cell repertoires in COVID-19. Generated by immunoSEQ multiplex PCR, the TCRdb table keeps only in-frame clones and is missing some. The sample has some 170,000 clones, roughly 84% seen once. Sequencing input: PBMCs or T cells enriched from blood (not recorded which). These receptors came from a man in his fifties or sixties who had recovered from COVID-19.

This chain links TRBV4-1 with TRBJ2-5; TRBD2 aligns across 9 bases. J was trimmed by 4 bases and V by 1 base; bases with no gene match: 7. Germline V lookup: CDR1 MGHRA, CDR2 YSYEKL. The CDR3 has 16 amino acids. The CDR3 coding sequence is TGCGCCAGCAGCCAAGGTCGAGCGGGGGGAGGAGAGACCCAGTACTTC. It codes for CASSQGRAGGGETQYF.

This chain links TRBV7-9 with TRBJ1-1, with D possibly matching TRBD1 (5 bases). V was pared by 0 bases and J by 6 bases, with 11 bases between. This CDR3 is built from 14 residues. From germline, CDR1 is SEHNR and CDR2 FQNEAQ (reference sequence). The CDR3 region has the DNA TGTGCCAGCAGCTTAGCCTCAGGGTGGGCTGAAGCTTTCTTT. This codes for CASSLASGWAEAFF.

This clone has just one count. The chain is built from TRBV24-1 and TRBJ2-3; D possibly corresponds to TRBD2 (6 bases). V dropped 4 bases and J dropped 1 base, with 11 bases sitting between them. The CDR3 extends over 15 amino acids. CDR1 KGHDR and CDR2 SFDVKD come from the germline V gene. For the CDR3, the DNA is TGTGCCACCAGTGACCCTGGGACTCGCACAGATACGCAGTATTTT. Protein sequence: CATSDPGTRTDTQYF.

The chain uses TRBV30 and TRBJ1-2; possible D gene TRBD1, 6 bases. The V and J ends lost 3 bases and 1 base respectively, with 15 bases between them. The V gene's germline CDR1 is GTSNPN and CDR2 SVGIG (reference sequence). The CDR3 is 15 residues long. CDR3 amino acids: CAWRATDRLNYGYTF. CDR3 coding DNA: TGTGCCTGGAGAGCCACAGACAGGCTTAACTATGGCTACACCTTC.

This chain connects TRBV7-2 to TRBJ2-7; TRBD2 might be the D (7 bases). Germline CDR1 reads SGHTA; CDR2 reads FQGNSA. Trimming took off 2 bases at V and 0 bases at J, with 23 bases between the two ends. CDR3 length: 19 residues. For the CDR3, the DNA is TGTGCCAGCAGCTTAAAACCGGGGGGCCGACCTATATCCTCCTACGAGCAGTACTTC. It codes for CASSLKPGGRPISSYEQYF.

CDR3 coding DNA: TGTGCCAGCTCACGCTCGGCGCAGGGCGGTCAGCCCCAGCATTTT. This translates into CASSRSAQGGQPQHF. The chain is built from TRBV18 and TRBJ1-5; D may be TRBD1 (5 bases). This CDR3 spans 15 amino acids. Germline V gives CDR1 KGHSH, CDR2 LQKENI. Trimming stripped 4 bases from V and 6 bases from J, with 16 bases between. Supplemented by reference TRBV18 and TRBJ1-5, the full variable domain reads NAGVMQNPRHLVRRRGQEARLRCSPMKGHSHVYWYRQLPEEGLKFMVYLQKENIIDESGMPKERFSAEFPKEGPSILRIQQVVRGDSAAYFCASSRSAQGGQPQHFGDGTRLSIL.

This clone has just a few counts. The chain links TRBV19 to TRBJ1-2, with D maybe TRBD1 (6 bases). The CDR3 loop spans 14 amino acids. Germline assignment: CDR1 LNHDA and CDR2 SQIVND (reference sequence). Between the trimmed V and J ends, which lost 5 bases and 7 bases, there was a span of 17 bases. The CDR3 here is CASSLTGYQVGYTF. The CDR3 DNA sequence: TGTGCCAGTAGTCTAACAGGGTACCAGGTTGGCTACACCTTC.

The CDR3: CASSPGTYGYTF. In DNA form, the CDR3 reads TGTGCCAGCAGTCCGGGAACCTATGGCTACACCTTC. V usage is TRBV6-5 and J usage is TRBJ1-2; no clear D. CDR1 MNHEY and CDR2 SVGAGI come from the germline V gene. CDR3 length: 12 amino acids. V lost 5 bases and J 4 bases, leaving 8 bases between the germline ends.

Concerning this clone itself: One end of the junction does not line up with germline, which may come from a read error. DNA of the CDR3: TGTGCCAGTTCACCCGGTCGCGGGGCCACAGATACGCAGTATTTT. Encoded protein: CASSPGRGATDTQYF. This sequence joins TRBV18 and TRBJ2-3, with a possible D match to TRBD2 (6 bases). The CDR3 runs to 15 residues. CDR1 is KGHSH, CDR2 LQKENI, per germline.

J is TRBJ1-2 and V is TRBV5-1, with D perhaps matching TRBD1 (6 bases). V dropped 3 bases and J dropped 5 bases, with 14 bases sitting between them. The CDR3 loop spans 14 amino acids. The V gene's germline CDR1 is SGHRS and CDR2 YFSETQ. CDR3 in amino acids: CASSSSTGRYGYTF. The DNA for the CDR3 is TGCGCCAGCAGCTCAAGCACAGGGAGATATGGCTACACCTTC.

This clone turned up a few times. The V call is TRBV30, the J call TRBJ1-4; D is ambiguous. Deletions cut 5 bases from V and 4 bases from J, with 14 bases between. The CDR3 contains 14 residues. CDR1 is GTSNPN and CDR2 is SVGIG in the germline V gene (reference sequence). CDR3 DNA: TGTGCCTGGGGTAACGGACGGGATAATGAAAAACTGTTTTTT. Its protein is CAWGNGRDNEKLFF.

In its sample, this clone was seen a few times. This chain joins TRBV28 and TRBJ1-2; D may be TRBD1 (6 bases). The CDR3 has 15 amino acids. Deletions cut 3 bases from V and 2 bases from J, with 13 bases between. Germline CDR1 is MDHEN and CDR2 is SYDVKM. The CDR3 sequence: CASSLSRGWNYGYTF. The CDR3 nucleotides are TGTGCCAGCAGTTTGAGCAGGGGCTGGAACTATGGCTACACCTTC.

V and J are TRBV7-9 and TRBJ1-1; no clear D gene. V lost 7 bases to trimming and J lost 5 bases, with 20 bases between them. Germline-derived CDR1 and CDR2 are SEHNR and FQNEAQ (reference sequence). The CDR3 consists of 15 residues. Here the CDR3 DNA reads TGTGCCAGCATCCCGGAGGAGGGCCGGTATACTGAAGCTTTCTTT. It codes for CASIPEEGRYTEAFF.

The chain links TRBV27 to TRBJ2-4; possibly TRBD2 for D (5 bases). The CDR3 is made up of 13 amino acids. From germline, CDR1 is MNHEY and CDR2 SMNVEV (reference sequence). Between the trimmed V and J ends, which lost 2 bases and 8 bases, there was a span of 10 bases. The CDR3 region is CASSLRGSDIQYF. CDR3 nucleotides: TGTGCCAGCAGTTTAAGAGGGTCAGACATTCAGTACTTC.

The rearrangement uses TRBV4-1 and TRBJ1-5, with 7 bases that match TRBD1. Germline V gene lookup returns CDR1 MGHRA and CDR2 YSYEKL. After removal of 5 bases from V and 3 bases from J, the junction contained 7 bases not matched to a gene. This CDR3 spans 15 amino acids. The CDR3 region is CASSTGQAINQPQHF. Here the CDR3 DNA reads TGCGCCAGCAGCACCGGACAGGCGATCAATCAGCCCCAGCATTTT.

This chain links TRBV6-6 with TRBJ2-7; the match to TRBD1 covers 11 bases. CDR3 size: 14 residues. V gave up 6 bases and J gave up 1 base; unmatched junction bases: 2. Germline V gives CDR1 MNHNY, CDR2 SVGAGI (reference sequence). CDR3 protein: CASSGQGASYEQYF. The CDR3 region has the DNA TGTGCCAGCAGCGGACAGGGGGCATCCTACGAGCAGTACTTC.

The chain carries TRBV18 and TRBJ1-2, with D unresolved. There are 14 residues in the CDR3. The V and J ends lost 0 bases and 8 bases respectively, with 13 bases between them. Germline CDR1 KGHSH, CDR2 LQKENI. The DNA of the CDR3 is TGTGCCAGCTCACCACCGGGGAGGGTTCCGGGCTACACCTTC. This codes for CASSPPGRVPGYTF.

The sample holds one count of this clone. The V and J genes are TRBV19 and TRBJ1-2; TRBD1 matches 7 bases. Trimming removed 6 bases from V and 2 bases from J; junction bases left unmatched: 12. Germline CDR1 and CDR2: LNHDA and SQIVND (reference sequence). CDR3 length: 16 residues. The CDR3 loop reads CASRGRWDSDNYGYTF. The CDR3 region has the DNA TGTGCCAGTAGGGGCAGATGGGACAGTGACAACTATGGCTACACCTTC.

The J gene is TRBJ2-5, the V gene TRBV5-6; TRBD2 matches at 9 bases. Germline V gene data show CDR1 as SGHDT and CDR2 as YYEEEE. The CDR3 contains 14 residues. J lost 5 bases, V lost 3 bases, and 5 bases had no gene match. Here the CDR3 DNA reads TGTGCCAGCAGCTCCACGCTAGCGGGGGAGACCCAGTACTTC. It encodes CASSSTLAGETQYF.

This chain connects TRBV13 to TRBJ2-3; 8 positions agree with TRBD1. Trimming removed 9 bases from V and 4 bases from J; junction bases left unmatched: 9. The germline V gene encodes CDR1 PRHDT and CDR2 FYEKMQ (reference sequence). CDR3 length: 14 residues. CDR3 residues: CARNQGQGADTQYF. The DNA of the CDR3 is TGTGCCAGGAACCAAGGACAGGGAGCAGATACGCAGTATTTT.

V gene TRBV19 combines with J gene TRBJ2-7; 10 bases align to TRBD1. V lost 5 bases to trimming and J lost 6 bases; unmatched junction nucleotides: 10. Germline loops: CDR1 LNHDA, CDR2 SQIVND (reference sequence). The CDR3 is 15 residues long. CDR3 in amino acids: CASSPLGTGVGEQYF. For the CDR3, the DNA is TGTGCCAGTAGTCCCCTTGGGACAGGGGTGGGCGAGCAGTACTTC. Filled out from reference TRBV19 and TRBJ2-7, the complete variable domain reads DGGITQSPKYLFRKEGQNVTLSCEQNLNHDAMYWYRQDPGQGLRLIYYSQIVNDFQKGDIAEGYSVSREKKESFPLTVTSAQKNPTAFYLCASSPLGTGVGEQYFGPGTRLTVT.

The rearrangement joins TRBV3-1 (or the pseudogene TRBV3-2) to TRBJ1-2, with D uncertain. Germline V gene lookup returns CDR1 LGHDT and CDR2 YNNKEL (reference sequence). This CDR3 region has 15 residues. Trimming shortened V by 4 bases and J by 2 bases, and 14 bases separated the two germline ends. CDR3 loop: CASSRSPSENYGYTF. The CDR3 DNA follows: TGTGCCAGCAGCCGAAGCCCGAGCGAGAACTATGGCTACACCTTC.

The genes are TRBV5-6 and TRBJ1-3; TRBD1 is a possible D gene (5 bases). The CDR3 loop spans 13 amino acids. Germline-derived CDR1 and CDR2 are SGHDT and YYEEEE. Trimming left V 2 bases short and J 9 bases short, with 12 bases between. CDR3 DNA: TGTGCCAGCAGCTTCAGGGCCGAGCGCACCATATATTTT. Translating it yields CASSFRAERTIYF. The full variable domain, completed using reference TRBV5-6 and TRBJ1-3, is DAGVTQSPTHLIKTRGQQVTLRCSPKSGHDTVSWYQQALGQGPQFIFQYYEEEERQRGNFPDRFSGHQFPNYSSELNVNALLLGDSALYLCASSFRAERTIYFGEGSWLTVV.

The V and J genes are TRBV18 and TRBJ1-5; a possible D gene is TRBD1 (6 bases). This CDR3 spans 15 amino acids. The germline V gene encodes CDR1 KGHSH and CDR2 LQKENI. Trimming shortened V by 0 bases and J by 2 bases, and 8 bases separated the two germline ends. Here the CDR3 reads CASSPPPGGNQPQHF. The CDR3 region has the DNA TGTGCCAGCTCACCACCACCAGGGGGCAATCAGCCCCAGCATTTT.